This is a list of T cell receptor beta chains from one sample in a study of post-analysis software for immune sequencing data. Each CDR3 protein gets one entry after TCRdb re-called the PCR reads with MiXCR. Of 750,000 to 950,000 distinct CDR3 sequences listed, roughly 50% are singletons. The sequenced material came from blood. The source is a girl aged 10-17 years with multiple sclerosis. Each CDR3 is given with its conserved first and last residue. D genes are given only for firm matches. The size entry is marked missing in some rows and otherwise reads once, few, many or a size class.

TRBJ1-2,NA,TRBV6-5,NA,TGTGCCAGCAGTTACTCGTCAGAGGCTAACTATGGCTACACCTTC,CASSYSSEANYGYTF
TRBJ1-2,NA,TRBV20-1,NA,TGCAGTGTCCAGCCGTATGGCTACACCTTC,CSVQPYGYTF
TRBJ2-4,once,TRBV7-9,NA,TGTGCCAGCAGCTTAGTAGTCGGGTTCCTAGCCAAAAACATTCAGTACTTC,CASSLVVGFLAKNIQYF
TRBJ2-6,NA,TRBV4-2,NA,TGTGCCAGCAGCCAAGGCGTCTCTGGGGCCAACGTCCTGACTTTC,CASSQGVSGANVLTF
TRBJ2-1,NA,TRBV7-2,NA,TGTGCCAGCAGCGTGGGGACGCACAATGAGCAGTTCTTC,CASSVGTHNEQFF
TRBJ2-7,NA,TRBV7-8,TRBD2,TGTGCCAGCAGCTTAGCGATAGCGGGGGGCTCCTACGAGCAGTACTTC,CASSLAIAGGSYEQYF
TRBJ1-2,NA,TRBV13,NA,TGTGCCAGCAGCTCGGTGGGGGGGGCTGATGGCTACACCTTC,CASSSVGGADGYTF
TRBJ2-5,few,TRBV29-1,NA,TGCAGCGTTGAAGAAGGGGTTGGGACCCAGTACTTC,CSVEEGVGTQYF
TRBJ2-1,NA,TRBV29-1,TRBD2,TGCAGCGCCCGGACTAGCCGGAACGGTGAGCAGTTCTTC,CSARTSRNGEQFF
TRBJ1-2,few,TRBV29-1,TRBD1,TGCAGCGTTGGAGTCGGACAGGGATTATTGTATGGCTACACCTTC,CSVGVGQGLLYGYTF
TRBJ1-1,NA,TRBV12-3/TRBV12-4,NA,TGTGCCAGCAGGGGTGCCCCAAGGGGACGGCCCACTGAAGCTTTCTTT,CASRGAPRGRPTEAFF
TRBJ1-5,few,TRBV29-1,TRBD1,TGCAGCGTTGCGACAGGGGCAAACAATCAGCCCCAGCATTTT,CSVATGANNQPQHF
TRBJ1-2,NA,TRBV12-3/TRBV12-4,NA,TGTGCCAGTGTGCGATACGGGGATGGCTACACCTTC,CASVRYGDGYTF
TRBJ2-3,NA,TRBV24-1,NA,TGTGCCACCAGTGATCGGGGCCAGGGAGATACGCAGTATTTT,CATSDRGQGDTQYF
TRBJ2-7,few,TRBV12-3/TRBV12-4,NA,TGTGCCAGCAGTTTAAAGGGGGACCACTACGAGCAGTACTTC,CASSLKGDHYEQYF
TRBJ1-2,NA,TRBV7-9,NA,TGTGCCAGCAGCTTAAGGCTGCAGATGCCGTATGGCTACACCTTC,CASSLRLQMPYGYTF
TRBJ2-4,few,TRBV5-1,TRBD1,TGCGCCAGCAGTTCCGGGACAGGGGGCTTGGCCAAAAACATTCAGTACTTC,CASSSGTGGLAKNIQYF
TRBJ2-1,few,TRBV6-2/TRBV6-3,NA,TGTGCCAGCAGGTATAAAAAGTTTTCCAATGAGCAGTTCTTC,CASRYKKFSNEQFF
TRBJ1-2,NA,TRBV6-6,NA,TGTGCCAGCAGTTACTCGGAATTCTGGGACTATGGCTACACCTTC,CASSYSEFWDYGYTF
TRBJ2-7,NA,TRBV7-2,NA,TGTGCCAGCAGCTTACGGGACACCCTTTCCTACGAGCAGTACTTC,CASSLRDTLSYEQYF
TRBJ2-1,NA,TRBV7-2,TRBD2,TGTGCCAGCAGCGCACGAGCGGGAGGGCCTTATGAGCAGTTCTTC,CASSARAGGPYEQFF
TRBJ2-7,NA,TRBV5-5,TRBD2,TGTGCCAGCAGCAAAACTAGCGGGCCAGTCCCCTACGAGCAGTACTTC,CASSKTSGPVPYEQYF
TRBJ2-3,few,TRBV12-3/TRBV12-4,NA,TGTGCCAGCAGGGTCGGCCCAGATACGCAGTATTTT,CASRVGPDTQYF
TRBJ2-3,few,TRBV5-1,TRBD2,TGCGCCAGCAGCATCGGGACTAACCTCCCCGGGGATACGCAGTATTTT,CASSIGTNLPGDTQYF
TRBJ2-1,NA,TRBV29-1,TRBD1,TGCAGCGTGGGAACAGGGGGGTCCTCCTACAATGAGCAGTTCTTC,CSVGTGGSSYNEQFF
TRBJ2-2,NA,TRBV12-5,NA,TGTGCTAGTGGTTTGGTAACGGGTGCAGGGGTGAAAACCGGGGAGCTGTTTTTT,CASGLVTGAGVKTGELFF
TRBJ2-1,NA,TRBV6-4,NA,TGTGCCAGCAGTGACTCGACGGGTGACTACAATGAGCAGTTCTTC,CASSDSTGDYNEQFF
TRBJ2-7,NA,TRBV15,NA,TGTGCCACCAGCAGAGATGACACAGCCTCTATAGGGTACGAGCAGTACTTC,CATSRDDTASIGYEQYF
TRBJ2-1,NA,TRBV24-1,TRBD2,TGTGCCACCAGTGACGGTAGCGGGAGGGGTCATGAGCAGTTCTTC,CATSDGSGRGHEQFF
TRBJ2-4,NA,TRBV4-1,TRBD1,TGCGCCAGCAGCCCTACGAAAGACAGGGTAAACATTCAGTACTTC,CASSPTKDRVNIQYF
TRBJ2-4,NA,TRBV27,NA,TGTGCCAGCAGAGGCCCCGTCCTAAACATTCAGTACTTC,CASRGPVLNIQYF
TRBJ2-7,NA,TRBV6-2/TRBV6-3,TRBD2,TGTGCCAGCAGTCCCCGGACTAGCGGGTTATACGAGCAGTACTTC,CASSPRTSGLYEQYF
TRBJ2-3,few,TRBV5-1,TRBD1,TGCGCCAGCAGGGACGGACAGGGGACGACAGATACGCAGTATTTT,CASRDGQGTTDTQYF
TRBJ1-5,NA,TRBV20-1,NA,TGCAGTGCTAGGAAGGACCCCAATCAGCCCCAGCATTTT,CSARKDPNQPQHF
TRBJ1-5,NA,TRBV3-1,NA,TGTGTCAGCAGCCCAAGACTTGGGACTCAGCCCCAGCATTTT,CVSSPRLGTQPQHF
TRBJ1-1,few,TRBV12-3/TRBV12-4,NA,TGTGCCAGCAAGGGGAACACTGAAGCTTTCTTT,CASKGNTEAFF
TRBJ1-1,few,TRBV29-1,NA,TGCAGCGTTGAACGTTCTATGAACACTGAAGCTTTCTTT,CSVERSMNTEAFF
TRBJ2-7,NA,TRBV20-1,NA,TGCAGTGCTAGAGGTGTCAACGGACCCTACGAGCAGTACTTC,CSARGVNGPYEQYF
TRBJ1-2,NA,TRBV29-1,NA,TGCAGCGTTGAACTGGGTAACGCTAACTATGGCTACACCTTC,CSVELGNANYGYTF
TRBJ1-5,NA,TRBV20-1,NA,TGCAGTGCTAGGCGGGGCAGGCGGAGAGAGCAGCCCCAGCATTTT,CSARRGRRREQPQHF
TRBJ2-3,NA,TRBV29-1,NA,TGCAGCGTTCTCGGGGGCGCGGGAGATACGCAGTATTTT,CSVLGGAGDTQYF
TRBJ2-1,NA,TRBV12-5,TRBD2,TGTGCTAGTGGTTCAGCTAAGCGGGGCTTAAGTCAGCAGTTCTTC,CASGSAKRGLSQQFF
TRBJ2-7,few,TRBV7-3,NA,TGTGCCAGCAGCTTAACGTGGGGGAACGAGCAGTACTTC,CASSLTWGNEQYF
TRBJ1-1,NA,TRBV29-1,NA,TGCAGCGTTGGTAGCGCAGGGAACACTGAAGCTTTCTTT,CSVGSAGNTEAFF
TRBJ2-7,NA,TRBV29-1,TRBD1,TGCAGCGTCGGCCAAGGGGCAGGGGGCGAGCAGTACTTC,CSVGQGAGGEQYF
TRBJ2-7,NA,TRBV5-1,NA,TGCGCCAGCTTTTCGGGCCCCCTCACCTACGAGCAGTACTTC,CASFSGPLTYEQYF
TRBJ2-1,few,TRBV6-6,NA,TGTGCCAGCAGTTTCCAGACTGAAAACAATGAGCAGTTCTTC,CASSFQTENNEQFF
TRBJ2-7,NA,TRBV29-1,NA,TGCAGCGTTGAAGCCCGCCCCTACGAGCAGTACTTC,CSVEARPYEQYF
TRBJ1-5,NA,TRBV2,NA,TGTGCCAGCAGAAAAGAGCGACCCGGCAATCAGCCCCAGCATTTT,CASRKERPGNQPQHF
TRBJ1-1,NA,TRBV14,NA,TGTGCCAGCAGCCCCTTTTACGGTCCCGGGGGTTTCACTGAAGCTTTCTTT,CASSPFYGPGGFTEAFF
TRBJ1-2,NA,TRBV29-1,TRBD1,TGCAGCGCCCGAGGAAGGGACAGGGGGAGGAATGGCTACACCTTC,CSARGRDRGRNGYTF
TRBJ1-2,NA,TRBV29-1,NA,TGCAGCGTTACGGGAAATCATCGGCCAACCAGGGACTATGGCTACACCTTC,CSVTGNHRPTRDYGYTF
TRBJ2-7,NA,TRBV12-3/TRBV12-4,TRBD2,TGTGCCAGCAGTTTGGGGGGGGTTTTGGAGCAGTACTTC,CASSLGGVLEQYF
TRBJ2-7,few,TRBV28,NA,TGTGCCAGCAGCAAAAAGGGGTACGAGCAGTACTTC,CASSKKGYEQYF
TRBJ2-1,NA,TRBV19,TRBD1,TGTGCCAGTGACCCGCGCGGGACAGGGGAGAATGAGCAGTTCTTC,CASDPRGTGENEQFF
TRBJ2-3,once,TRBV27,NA,TGTGCCAGCAGTTCAGGACTGAACTCAGATACGCAGTATTTT,CASSSGLNSDTQYF
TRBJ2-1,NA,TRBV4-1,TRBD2,TGCGCCAGCAGCCGGAATCTAGCGGGAGGCTACAATGAGCAGTTCTTC,CASSRNLAGGYNEQFF
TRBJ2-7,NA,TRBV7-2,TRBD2,TGTGCCAGCAGGAAGACTAGCGGGGGGGCCTACGAGCAGTACTTC,CASRKTSGGAYEQYF